What follows are 27 T cell receptor beta chains derived from one specimen sequenced in a study of cytomegalovirus exposure and HLA in healthy donors. The PCR made use of 60 Vbeta and 13 Jbeta primers. Produced via immunoSEQ multiplex PCR; TCRdb's table is partial and in-frame only. Among 150,000 to 180,000 clones listed, 80% were seen once. Sequencing was performed on PBMCs. These receptors were obtained from a man between 25 and 39 years old in good health and CMV-seropositive.

The chain uses TRBV7-8 and TRBJ2-3, with TRBD1 matching over 7 bases. CDR1 is SGHVS and CDR2 is FQNEAQ in the germline V gene. The CDR3 consists of 14 residues. Unmatched junction bases numbered 6, after V lost 6 bases and J lost 3 bases. The CDR3: CASRRYRGTDTQYF. The CDR3 nucleotides read TGTGCCAGCAGGAGGTACAGGGGAACAGATACGCAGTATTTT.

The J gene is TRBJ2-2, the V gene TRBV4-2; 9 bases align to TRBD1. The CDR3 contains 15 residues. Per the germline V gene, CDR1 is LGHNA and CDR2 is YNFKEQ. V was pared by 2 bases and J by 5 bases, with 3 bases of the junction left unmatched. The CDR3 sequence: CASSQYDRGTGELFF. Written as DNA, the CDR3 is TGTGCCAGCAGCCAATATGACAGGGGGACCGGGGAGCTGTTTTTT.

This clone was seen more than once but under ten times. The V gene is TRBV5-6, the J gene TRBJ1-4; D may be TRBD1 (6 bases). V dropped 3 bases and J dropped 7 bases, with 16 bases sitting between them. Germline CDR1 and CDR2: SGHDT and YYEEEE. The CDR3 contains 15 residues. CDR3 protein: CASSYQGLGGEKLFF. The CDR3 DNA reads as TGTGCCAGCAGCTACCAGGGGCTAGGGGGTGAAAAACTGTTTTTT.

This chain connects TRBV11-2 to TRBJ1-2; D is perhaps TRBD1 (6 bases). Germline V lookup: CDR1 SGHAT, CDR2 FQNNGV. V gave up 5 bases and J gave up 5 bases, with 18 bases separating them. The CDR3 runs 15 residues. Written as DNA, the CDR3 is TGTGCCAGCAGCCCAGGAGAGTTCCAGGGGTATGGCTACACCTTC. Protein sequence: CASSPGEFQGYGYTF.

The chain employs TRBV6-1 and TRBJ1-3; TRBD1 is a possible D gene (6 bases). V dropped 3 bases and J dropped 0 bases, with 15 bases sitting between them. The CDR3 covers 17 residues. From germline, CDR1 is MNHNS and CDR2 SASEGT. This chain's CDR3 is CASSEAGTPYSGNTIYF. The CDR3 DNA reads TGTGCCAGCAGTGAGGCCGGGACACCTTACTCTGGAAACACCATATATTTT.

The V call is TRBV6-1, the J call TRBJ2-7; 9 bases agree with TRBD1. The germline CDR1 and CDR2 sequences are MNHNS and SASEGT. Unmatched junction bases numbered 10, after V lost 6 bases and J lost 4 bases. The CDR3 contains 15 residues. The chain's CDR3 is CASRRPGTGSYEQYF. In DNA form, the CDR3 reads TGTGCCAGCAGACGCCCCGGGACAGGGAGTTACGAGCAGTACTTC.

The chain is built from TRBV12-5 and TRBJ2-5; the match to TRBD2 covers 8 bases. The length of the CDR3 is 15 residues. Trimming took 7 bases from V and 2 from J; bases not matched to a gene: 9. Germline V gene data show CDR1 as LGHNT and CDR2 as FRNRAP. CDR3 DNA sequence: TGTGCTAGTGTCCACCGGGGGGGTGAGCAAGAGACCCAGTACTTC. This sequence encodes CASVHRGGEQETQYF.

In this sample, this clone turned up a few times. V usage is TRBV2 and J usage is TRBJ2-2; no firm D call. V was clipped by 7 bases and J by 1 base, with 4 bases between them. The CDR3 loop spans 12 amino acids. Germline V gene lookup returns CDR1 SNHLY and CDR2 FYNNEI. CDR3 nucleotide sequence: TGTGCCAGCACTAGGAACACCGGGGAGCTGTTTTTT. Translation: CASTRNTGELFF.

V usage is TRBV10-2 and J usage is TRBJ2-1; D uncertain. This CDR3 has 13 residues. Per germline, CDR1 WSHSY and CDR2 SAAADI. Trimming removed 2 bases at V and 7 bases at J, with 9 bases between. This chain's CDR3 is CASSEPNINEQFF. DNA for the CDR3: TGCGCCAGCAGTGAGCCGAACATAAATGAGCAGTTCTTC.

With respect to this clone: Other nucleotide sequences in the sample specify the same CDR3. The genes are TRBV25-1 and TRBJ2-2, with D maybe TRBD1 (5 bases). The V end was cut by 2 bases, the J end by 3 bases, with 10 bases between. Germline-derived CDR1 and CDR2 are MGHDK and SYGVNS. The length of the CDR3 is 15 residues. The CDR3 loop reads CASSEIDRDTGELFF. CDR3 nucleotide sequence: TGTGCCAGCAGTGAAATCGACAGAGACACCGGGGAGCTGTTTTTT. Full variable domain (missing parts from reference TRBV25-1 and TRBJ2-2): EADIYQTPRYLVIGTGKKITLECSQTMGHDKMYWYQQDPGMELHLIHYSYGVNSTEKGDLSSESTVSRIRTEHFPLTLESARPSHTSQYLCASSEIDRDTGELFFGEGSRLTVL.

V is TRBV19 and J is TRBJ1-5, with TRBD1 as a possible D gene (5 bases). Trimming removed 2 bases at V and 0 bases at J, with 8 bases between. CDR3 length: 15 amino acids. Germline loops: CDR1 LNHDA, CDR2 SQIVND (reference sequence). The CDR3 region is CASSIKGVSNQPQHF. The DNA of the CDR3 is TGTGCCAGTAGTATAAAAGGGGTTAGCAATCAGCCCCAGCATTTT. Looking up the rest from reference TRBV19 and TRBJ1-5 gives the full variable domain: DGGITQSPKYLFRKEGQNVTLSCEQNLNHDAMYWYRQDPGQGLRLIYYSQIVNDFQKGDIAEGYSVSREKKESFPLTVTSAQKNPTAFYLCASSIKGVSNQPQHFGDGTRLSIL.

J is TRBJ1-3 and V is TRBV9; D not resolved. The germline gives CDR1 SGDLS, CDR2 YYNGEE. The CDR3 is 15 residues long. With 3 bases removed from V and 2 bases from J, the gap between germline ends came to 12 bases. This chain's CDR3 is CASSDTGGTGNTIYF. CDR3 DNA sequence: TGTGCCAGCAGCGACACGGGAGGTACTGGAAACACCATATATTTT.

Only a few counts were recorded for this clone. The chain joins TRBV28 to TRBJ2-7; TRBD2 matches 7 bases. V dropped 3 bases and J dropped 4; count of bases not matched to a gene: 15. The germline CDR1 and CDR2 sequences are MDHEN and SYDVKM. CDR3 length: 17 residues. This CDR3 is CASSFSRLVQGLYEQYF. DNA for the CDR3: TGTGCCAGCAGTTTTTCCAGACTAGTCCAGGGACTATACGAGCAGTACTTC.

The chain has TRBV6-6 and TRBJ1-1; possible D gene TRBD1, 5 bases. Trimming left V 2 bases short and J 2 bases short, with 12 bases between. The CDR3 is 15 amino acids. Per germline, CDR1 MNHNY and CDR2 SVGAGI (reference sequence). CDR3 nucleotides: TGTGCCAGCAGTTACAGCAGGGTTGGAAACACTGAAGCTTTCTTT. Translated, it gives CASSYSRVGNTEAFF.

V is TRBV30 and J is TRBJ1-5; 7 bases map to TRBD1. This CDR3 has 14 residues. Germline lookup yields CDR1 GTSNPN and CDR2 SVGIG (reference sequence). V was clipped by 4 bases and J by 4 bases; unmatched bases: 7. The CDR3 spells CAWTIGTVNQPQHF. As DNA, the CDR3 is TGTGCCTGGACTATCGGGACAGTAAATCAGCCCCAGCATTTT. The full variable domain, rest sourced from reference TRBV30 and TRBJ1-5, is SQTIHQWPATLVQPVGSPLSLECTVEGTSNPNLYWYRQAAGRGLQLLFYSVGIGQISSEVPQNLSASRPQDRQFILSSKKLLLSDSGFYLCAWTIGTVNQPQHFGDGTRLSIL.

The chain couples TRBV27 to TRBJ2-1, with TRBD2 matching 11 bases. The trim removed 8 bases at V and 4 bases at J, leaving 4 bases unmatched. CDR3 length: 14 amino acids. Germline loops: CDR1 MNHEY, CDR2 SMNVEV (reference sequence). The chain's CDR3 is CASRTSGSYNEQFF. The CDR3 coding sequence is TGTGCCAGCCGTACTAGCGGGAGTTACAATGAGCAGTTCTTC.

The chain employs TRBV6-6 and TRBJ1-3; D call uncertain. The V gene's germline CDR1 is MNHNY and CDR2 SVGAGI (reference sequence). Trimming cost V 2 bases and J 1 base, with 9 bases left between them. CDR3 length equals 15 residues. CDR3 DNA: TGTGCCAGCAGTTACCCGGTACCATCTGGAAACACCATATATTTT. This translates into CASSYPVPSGNTIYF.

This clone has more than one count but fewer than ten. This chain links TRBV19 with TRBJ2-7; D not resolved. V was cut by 5 bases and J by 0 bases, with 11 bases left in between. The CDR3 consists of 14 residues. Per germline, CDR1 LNHDA and CDR2 SQIVND (reference sequence). This CDR3 reads CASSPRHDSYEQYF. The CDR3 DNA reads TGTGCCAGTAGTCCACGACACGACTCCTACGAGCAGTACTTC.

Only one count was recorded for this clone. The rearrangement links TRBV5-6 to TRBJ2-7, with D possibly TRBD2 on 5 matching bases. Germline V gene sequence: CDR1 SGHDT, CDR2 YYEEEE. Trimming cost V 6 bases and J 1 base, with 14 bases left between them. The CDR3 is 14 amino acids. The CDR3 reads CASIRSRTSYEQYF. The DNA for the CDR3 is TGTGCCAGCATCCGGTCGAGGACTTCCTACGAGCAGTACTTC.

This clone turned up a few times. The CDR3: CASSVGASGPYEQYF. CDR3 sequence (DNA): TGTGCCAGCAGTGTAGGGGCTAGCGGACCCTACGAGCAGTACTTC. The chain recombines TRBV6-4 with TRBJ2-7; 7 positions agree with TRBD2. Per germline, CDR1 MRHNA and CDR2 SNTAGT. With V trimmed by 4 bases and J by 2 bases, 8 bases remained unmatched. The CDR3 contains 15 residues.

The chain combines TRBV5-4 with TRBJ2-2; TRBD1 agrees at 11 bases. This CDR3 has 16 amino acids. Germline trimming cut 4 bases from V and 6 bases from J; bases unmatched to any gene: 8. Per the germline V gene, CDR1 is SGHNT and CDR2 is YYREEE (reference sequence). As DNA, the CDR3 is TGTGCCAGCAGCCGGACAGGGGGCGAGTCCTCCGGGGAGCTGTTTTTT. As protein: CASSRTGGESSGELFF.

The chain joins TRBV18 to TRBJ2-7; D perhaps matches TRBD1 (5 bases). Trimming shortened V by 2 bases and J by 4 bases, and 15 bases separated the two germline ends. The CDR3 spans 15 residues. Germline assignment: CDR1 KGHSH and CDR2 LQKENI. As DNA, the CDR3 is TGTGCCAGCTCACCATTGCCAGGGCCGGAATACGAGCAGTACTTC. This codes for CASSPLPGPEYEQYF. The full variable domain, with the rest looked up from reference TRBV18 and TRBJ2-7, is NAGVMQNPRHLVRRRGQEARLRCSPMKGHSHVYWYRQLPEEGLKFMVYLQKENIIDESGMPKERFSAEFPKEGPSILRIQQVVRGDSAAYFCASSPLPGPEYEQYFGPGTRLTVT.

V gene TRBV6-5 combines with J gene TRBJ1-2, with a tentative D call TRBD1 (6 bases). The V end was cut by 1 base, the J end by 6 bases, with 9 bases between. The germline gives CDR1 MNHEY, CDR2 SVGAGI. The CDR3 contains 13 residues. CDR3 nucleotide sequence: TGTGCCAGCAGTTACTGGCCAGGGGATGGCTACACCTTC. It codes for CASSYWPGDGYTF.

The chain is built from TRBV4-2 and TRBJ2-1, with a weak D call TRBD2 (5 bases). This CDR3 contains 15 residues. Trimming stripped 0 bases from V and 3 bases from J, with 9 bases between. Germline V gene data show CDR1 as LGHNA and CDR2 as YNFKEQ. The CDR3 loop reads CASSQELEYYNEQFF. As DNA, the CDR3 is TGTGCCAGCAGCCAAGAACTAGAGTACTACAATGAGCAGTTCTTC.

The sample holds one count of this clone. The genes are TRBV7-2 and TRBJ2-1; 8 positions agree with TRBD2. The CDR3 covers 15 residues. Germline V gene lookup returns CDR1 SGHTA and CDR2 FQGNSA. With 0 bases clipped from V and 4 bases from J, the junction kept 2 bases outside the gene matches. The CDR3 here is CASSLASGTYNEQFF. The CDR3 DNA reads as TGTGCCAGCAGCTTAGCTAGCGGGACTTACAATGAGCAGTTCTTC.

The gene calls are TRBV7-9 and TRBJ2-1, with 9 bases matching TRBD1. CDR1 and CDR2 (germline): SEHNR, FQNEAQ (reference sequence). Unmatched junction bases numbered 6, after V lost 1 base and J lost 5 bases. The CDR3 consists of 16 residues. The CDR3 loop reads CASSLGGQGRNNEQFF. For the CDR3, the DNA is TGTGCCAGCAGCTTAGGGGGACAGGGCAGAAACAATGAGCAGTTCTTC. The whole variable domain, remainder taken from reference TRBV7-9 and TRBJ2-1, is DTGVSQNPRHKITKRGQNVTFRCDPISEHNRLYWYRQTLGQGPEFLTYFQNEAQLEKSRLLSDRFSAERPKGSFSTLEIQRTEQGDSAMYLCASSLGGQGRNNEQFFGPGTRLTVL.

The genes are TRBV28 and TRBJ2-5, with 7 nucleotides matching TRBD2. CDR1 and CDR2 (germline): MDHEN, SYDVKM. The CDR3 sequence is 14 residues long. V lost 5 bases and J lost 4; bases outside the gene matches: 7. The CDR3 nucleotides are TGTGCCAGCAGTCTTTGGGGCGGGGGAGAGACCCAGTACTTC. It translates to CASSLWGGGETQYF.